This T cell receptor (beta chain) was sequenced during a study of T-cell memory formation after mild COVID-19. Notes on the study in general: The SARS-CoV-2 specificity of second-wave clones reaching peak at day 37 remained unverified.

Of note for this clonotype: No antigen is known for it.

The CDR3 extends over 16 amino acids. Germline V lookup: CDR1 SGHAT, CDR2 FQDESV (reference sequence). Trimming at V came to 2 bases and at J to 0 bases, leaving 6 bases not matched to a gene. TCRdb fed the 5' RACE reads into MiXCR, producing one record per CDR3 protein. The sample holds approximately 570,000 distinct CDR3 sequences, under 20% seen once. The specimen sequenced was PBMCs or a T cell subset sorted from them (not recorded which). The TCR comes from an adult woman who had mild COVID-19 (a few samples of this study predate the infection). Cell type and time point are not known. V is TRBV11-1 and J is TRBJ1-1, with 7 nucleotides matching TRBD1. The chain's CDR3 is CASSLSTRGLNTEAFF. In DNA, the CDR3 is TGTGCCAGCAGCTTATCAACCAGGGGGTTGAACACTGAAGCTTTCTTT. Filled out from reference TRBV11-1 and TRBJ1-1, the complete variable domain reads EAEVAQSPRYKITEKSQAVAFWCDPISGHATLYWYRQILGQGPELLVQFQDESVVDDSQLPKDRFSAERLKGVDSTLKIQPAELGDSAMYLCASSLSTRGLNTEAFFGQGTRLTVV.